These 9 T cell receptor beta chains originate from one sample sequenced in a study of cytomegalovirus exposure and HLA in healthy donors. A multiplex PCR was run with 60 Vbeta primers and 13 Jbeta primers. TCRdb's copy holds only in-frame clones and misses some; the assay was immunoSEQ multiplex PCR. The sample lists just under 150,000 clones; around 86% were seen once. The source material was PBMCs. The receptor source for this set is a woman aged 30 to 39 in good health and CMV-seronegative.

This clone appeared a few times. The chain employs TRBV4-2 and TRBJ2-6, with D tentatively TRBD1 (5 bases). CDR1 is LGHNA, CDR2 YNFKEQ, per germline. The germline V and J ends were trimmed by 1 base and 0 bases, with 7 bases remaining between them. This CDR3 has 16 residues. The CDR3 here is CASSQGQSSGANVLTF. CDR3 DNA sequence: TGTGCCAGCAGCCAAGGACAGAGCTCTGGGGCCAACGTCCTGACTTTC.

The chain recombines TRBV9 with TRBJ2-5; no definite D call. Trimming pared 4 bases from V and 1 base from J, leaving 11 bases between. Germline V gene sequence: CDR1 SGDLS, CDR2 YYNGEE. The CDR3 covers 14 residues. The CDR3 region is CASSKPGFQETQYF. The CDR3 nucleotides are TGTGCCAGCAGCAAACCCGGGTTCCAAGAGACCCAGTACTTC.

This chain links TRBV11-2 with TRBJ1-2; D is unresolved. The CDR3 loop spans 16 amino acids. Trimming took off 6 bases at V and 6 bases at J, with 23 bases between the two ends. From germline, CDR1 is SGHAT and CDR2 FQNNGV. The CDR3 DNA reads TGTGCCAGCAGTGTAGCGCCGACGGCGACCCAGGATGGCTACACCTTC. It codes for CASSVAPTATQDGYTF.

The chain uses TRBV7-9 and TRBJ2-7; D is possibly TRBD2 (7 bases). The CDR3 extends over 14 amino acids. In germline, CDR1 is SEHNR, CDR2 FQNEAQ (reference sequence). V was shortened by 1 base and J by 6 bases, with 13 bases between the two germline ends. CDR3 sequence: CASSLVIGGGEQYF. The CDR3, as DNA: TGTGCCAGCAGCTTAGTGATAGGGGGGGGCGAGCAGTACTTC. Together with reference TRBV7-9 and TRBJ2-7, the CDR3 gives the full variable domain: DTGVSQNPRHKITKRGQNVTFRCDPISEHNRLYWYRQTLGQGPEFLTYFQNEAQLEKSRLLSDRFSAERPKGSFSTLEIQRTEQGDSAMYLCASSLVIGGGEQYFGPGTRLTVT.

The genes are TRBV19 and TRBJ1-5; the D is unclear. CDR3 length: 14 residues. Trimming took off 3 bases at V and 6 bases at J, with 12 bases between the two ends. Germline loops: CDR1 LNHDA, CDR2 SQIVND (reference sequence). CDR3 in amino acids: CASSILQAGQPQHF. Written as DNA, the CDR3 is TGTGCCAGTAGTATTCTCCAGGCGGGTCAGCCCCAGCATTTT.

The chain recombines TRBV11-2 with TRBJ2-5; TRBD2 agrees at 10 bases. Germline loops: CDR1 SGHAT, CDR2 FQNNGV. J lost 4 bases, V lost 5 bases, and 13 bases had no gene match. This CDR3 has 17 amino acids. The chain's CDR3 is CASSLTSGTVTRETQYF. CDR3 coding DNA: TGTGCCAGCAGCCTCACTAGCGGGACAGTTACCAGAGAGACCCAGTACTTC.

V and J are TRBV28 and TRBJ2-7, with 7 bases matching TRBD2. In germline, CDR1 is MDHEN, CDR2 SYDVKM. The CDR3 consists of 14 residues. The trim removed 5 bases at V and 3 bases at J, leaving 7 bases unmatched. Written as DNA, the CDR3 is TGTGCCAGCAGTACCCGGGACTATCTCTACGAGCAGTACTTC. Its protein product is CASSTRDYLYEQYF. Supplemented by reference TRBV28 and TRBJ2-7, the full variable domain reads DVKVTQSSRYLVKRTGEKVFLECVQDMDHENMFWYRQDPGLGLRLIYFSYDVKMKEKGDIPEGYSVSREKKERFSLILESASTNQTSMYLCASSTRDYLYEQYFGPGTRLTVT.

The chain employs TRBV6-1 and TRBJ2-1; tentatively, D is TRBD1 (5 bases). The V and J ends lost 0 bases and 0 bases respectively, with 9 bases between them. The CDR3 contains 16 residues. Germline V lookup: CDR1 MNHNS, CDR2 SASEGT. The CDR3 nucleotides are TGTGCCAGCAGTGAAGCTACAGGTCTCTCCTACAATGAGCAGTTCTTC. Its translation is CASSEATGLSYNEQFF.

The chain carries TRBV7-2 and TRBJ2-7; 10 bases match TRBD1. Trimming removed 7 bases from V and 2 bases from J; junction bases left unmatched: 11. Germline V lookup: CDR1 SGHTA, CDR2 FQGNSA. The CDR3 spans 16 residues. For the CDR3, the DNA is TGTGCCAGCACCTTCACCGGGACAGGGGAAACCTACGAGCAGTACTTC. This gives the protein CASTFTGTGETYEQYF.